This T cell receptor beta chain was retrieved from a study of cytotoxic CD8 clonotypes in ibrutinib-treated CLL. The overall study: Included were 11 to 12 relapsed/refractory and 15 treatment-naive patients, of whom around 17 were IGHV unmutated. Whole-study findings and limits: An increase in clonality occurred at ibrutinib response, followed by a return toward baseline at progression.

Data came from immunoSEQ multiplex PCR; TCRdb stores just in-frame clones and leaves some out. This table holds over 120,000 clones, about 84% found once. Concerning this clone: Its target is unknown.

This CDR3 is 16 amino acids long. The chain couples TRBV1 to TRBJ2-1; the D segment call TRBD2 is taken from the table without a DNA check. TRBV1 is annotated as a pseudogene. The TCR was taken from a human donor with chronic lymphocytic leukemia. The specimen was PBMCs, collected after 36 months of ibrutinib treatment. The CDR3 is CTSSQETSGRGNEQFF. DNA of the CDR3: TGCACCAGCAGCCAAGAGACTAGCGGGAGGGGAAATGAGCAGTTCTTC.